This TCR beta chain stems from a study of shared clonotypes between healthy human individuals. Sequencing was performed with immunoSEQ multiplex PCR; in TCRdb, only in-frame clones are kept and a portion is missing. The sample comprises about 2.5 million clones, just under 95% of which are singletons, and roughly 0.34% rests with the top ten. The V gene end was trimmed by 2 bases and the J gene end by 7 bases; junction bases not matched to a gene: 2. From germline, CDR1 is LNHDA and CDR2 SQIVND (reference sequence). CDR3 length: 13 residues. This clone was counted a single time. The specimen sequenced was naive CD4+ T cells from PBMCs. Sample subset: CD45RA+ positively selected. This sequence joins TRBV19 and TRBJ2-1; 7 bases map to TRBD2. The source of this sequence is a man aged 18 to 29 in good health. Some clones in this sample may be carry-over from other donors' samples. In DNA form, the CDR3 reads TGTGCCAGTAGTATATTCGGGGGGAATGAGCAGTTCTTC. Its translation is CASSIFGGNEQFF.